This T cell receptor (beta chain) was identified in a study of CD8 T cells in ankylosing spondylitis. Study-wide points: Within ankylosing spondylitis blood, a TCR beta motif made up of several highly homologous variants appeared to be characteristic.

Construction of TCR beta libraries was performed using quantitative 5'-RACE with molecular barcodes. TCRdb re-called the 5' RACE reads with MiXCR, one entry per CDR3 protein. The data hold 350,000 to 550,000 distinct CDR3 sequences, with roughly 26% observed a single time. This CDR3 is built from 15 residues. V lost 4 bases and J lost 4; bases outside the gene matches: 8. Only a few counts were recorded for this clonotype. Its antigen is not known. The clonotype originates from a male donor with ankylosing spondylitis. Source material: blood, either unsorted or a sorted T cell fraction (not recorded which). J is TRBJ2-3 and V is TRBV12-3 or TRBV12-4; 7 nucleotides align to TRBD1. CDR3 sequence (DNA): TGTGCCAGCAGTTGGGACAGCCCCGAAGCAGATACGCAGTATTTT. This encodes CASSWDSPEADTQYF.